The next 15 T cell receptor beta chains were all read from a single sample in a study of blood T cell repertoires in COVID-19. Generated by immunoSEQ multiplex PCR, the TCRdb table keeps only in-frame clones and is missing some. The table has 140,000 to 150,000 clones, around 80% seen once; the top ten hold about 16%. Material: peripheral blood. These receptors all come from a human donor with acute or convalescent COVID-19. The donor label of this sample is uncertain.

CDR3 DNA: TGTGCCAGCAGCTTAGTACATTATAGCAATCAGCCCCAGCATTTT. This translates into CASSLVHYSNQPQHF. J is TRBJ1-5 and V is TRBV7-2; D uncertain. The CDR3 runs 15 residues. Trimming removed 1 base at V and 0 bases at J, with 7 bases between. Germline CDR1 and CDR2: SGHTA and FQGNSA.

The chain is built from TRBV7-2 and TRBJ1-6; perhaps TRBD1 as D (5 bases). This CDR3 has 16 amino acids. V gave up 8 bases and J gave up 0 bases, with 14 bases separating them. Per germline, CDR1 SGHTA and CDR2 FQGNSA. CDR3 loop: CASGSGGSSYNSPLHF. The CDR3 bases are TGTGCCAGCGGGTCGGGGGGAAGCTCCTATAATTCACCCCTCCACTTT.

The rearrangement links TRBV5-1 to TRBJ1-1; D gene unclear. Germline V lookup: CDR1 SGHRS, CDR2 YFSETQ. Trimming stripped 0 bases from V and 1 base from J, with 10 bases between. CDR3 length equals 15 residues. CDR3 in amino acids: CASSLEGTKNTEAFF. The CDR3 DNA reads as TGCGCCAGCAGCTTGGAAGGTACTAAGAACACTGAAGCTTTCTTT. Supplemented by reference TRBV5-1 and TRBJ1-1, the full variable domain reads KAGVTQTPRYLIKTRGQQVTLSCSPISGHRSVSWYQQTPGQGLQFLFEYFSETQRNKGNFPGRFSGRQFSNSRSEMNVSTLELGDSALYLCASSLEGTKNTEAFFGQGTRLTVV.

This chain uses TRBV30 with TRBJ1-3, with no clear D. The CDR3 has 15 amino acids. Germline V gene sequence: CDR1 GTSNPN, CDR2 SVGIG (reference sequence). The V end lost 2 bases, the J end lost 0 bases, and 11 bases lay between the germline ends. The CDR3 loop reads CAWSKRVGSGNTIYF. CDR3 DNA sequence: TGTGCCTGGAGTAAGCGGGTGGGCTCTGGAAACACCATATATTTT.

The CDR3 sequence: CASSPRRITNEKLFF. As DNA, the CDR3 is TGTGCCAGCAGCCCTAGGCGGATAACTAATGAAAAACTGTTTTTT. The chain couples TRBV4-2 to TRBJ1-4; D gene unclear. Per germline, CDR1 LGHNA and CDR2 YNFKEQ. The CDR3 extends over 15 amino acids. V lost 4 bases and J 1 base, leaving 10 bases between the germline ends.

The sample holds a few counts of this clone. The rearrangement joins TRBV30 to TRBJ1-2, with 9 bases lining up with TRBD1. The CDR3 has 13 residues. Germline V gives CDR1 GTSNPN, CDR2 SVGIG (reference sequence). Unmatched junction bases numbered 7, after V lost 7 bases and J lost 4 bases. The CDR3 is CAYLGQGGYGYTF. The CDR3 bases are TGTGCCTACCTGGGACAGGGTGGCTATGGCTACACCTTC.

For this clone: The junction departs from germline at one end; a sequencing error may be responsible. Distinct nucleotide sequences in the sample also encode this CDR3. The gene calls are TRBV4-2 and TRBJ1-6, with D unclear. In germline, CDR1 is LGHNA, CDR2 YNFKEQ. The CDR3 contains 14 residues. CDR3 residues: CASSNGGTNSPLHF. The CDR3 DNA follows: TGTGCCAGCAGCAACGGCGGCACCAATTCACCCCTTCACTTT.

The chain recombines TRBV21-1 with TRBJ1-5; the table calls TRBD1, which could not be checked here. TRBV21-1 is listed as a pseudogene. The CDR3 is 17 residues long. In DNA, the CDR3 is TGTGCCAGCAGCAAAGGAATCAGGGACAGGGGCAATCAGCCCCAGCATTTT. Amino acid sequence: CASSKGIRDRGNQPQHF.

This chain joins TRBV20-1 and TRBJ2-1, with D perhaps TRBD1 (6 bases). The CDR3 sequence is 11 residues long. Germline-derived CDR1 and CDR2 are DFQATT and SNEGSKA (reference sequence). V lost 6 bases to trimming and J lost 9 bases, with 12 bases between them. The CDR3 is CSATDRIEQFF. The CDR3 bases are TGCAGTGCAACCGACAGGATTGAGCAGTTCTTC.

V gene TRBV6-1 combines with J gene TRBJ1-3; the match to TRBD1 covers 7 bases. CDR1 and CDR2 from the germline V gene are MNHNS and SASEGT. This CDR3 comprises 16 residues. With V trimmed by 1 base and J by 2 bases, 5 bases remained unmatched. The DNA of the CDR3 is TGTGCCAGCAGTGAAGACAGGGGAAAGGCTGGAAACACCATATATTTT. It specifies CASSEDRGKAGNTIYF.

This chain links TRBV11-2 with TRBJ1-5; 9 bases align to TRBD1. Germline values: CDR1 SGHAT, CDR2 FQNNGV. V trimming: 5 bases; J trimming: 5 bases; junction bases outside the gene matches: 10. The CDR3 spans 16 residues. DNA of the CDR3: TGTGCCAGCAGCGAAAAGGCGGGACAGGGCTATCAGCCCCAGCATTTT. Translated, it gives CASSEKAGQGYQPQHF.

The chain carries TRBV27 and TRBJ2-5; 11 bases line up with TRBD2. Per the germline V gene, CDR1 is MNHEY and CDR2 is SMNVEV (reference sequence). V lost 2 bases and J lost 2; bases outside the gene matches: 7. CDR3 length: 17 residues. The DNA of the CDR3 is TGTGCCAGCAGTTTAGGAGCGACTAGCGGGGCTCAAGAGACCCAGTACTTC. Encoded protein: CASSLGATSGAQETQYF.

This chain uses TRBV29-1 with TRBJ1-4; D unresolved. This CDR3 region has 14 residues. Germline assignment: CDR1 SQVTM and CDR2 ANQGSEA. The germline V and J ends were trimmed by 4 bases and 7 bases, with 16 bases remaining between them. The CDR3, as DNA: TGCAGCGTTGGAGTAAGGGATCGGGGTGAAAAACTGTTTTTT. It yields the protein CSVGVRDRGEKLFF.

For this clone: Additional DNA sequences in this sample encode the identical CDR3. This rearrangement joins TRBV5-1 to TRBJ1-2, with 7 bases aligning to TRBD1. The CDR3 is 13 amino acids. Germline loops: CDR1 SGHRS, CDR2 YFSETQ. The trim removed 2 bases at V and 6 bases at J, leaving 4 bases unmatched. The CDR3 DNA follows: TGCGCCAGCAGCTTAAGACAGGGAGATGGCTACACCTTC. Amino acids: CASSLRQGDGYTF. The variable domain in full, with the rest retrieved from reference TRBV5-1 and TRBJ1-2, is KAGVTQTPRYLIKTRGQQVTLSCSPISGHRSVSWYQQTPGQGLQFLFEYFSETQRNKGNFPGRFSGRQFSNSRSEMNVSTLELGDSALYLCASSLRQGDGYTFGSGTRLTVV.

This chain connects TRBV23-1 to TRBJ1-3; D possibly corresponds to TRBD1 (6 bases). TRBV23-1 has ORF status, its function being uncertain. This CDR3 comprises 14 residues. V lost 8 bases and J 4 bases, leaving 15 bases between the germline ends. CDR3 DNA: TGCGCCAGCCCCTCAGGGGTGAGAGGAAACACCATATATTTT. This sequence encodes CASPSGVRGNTIYF.